The 3 T cell receptor beta chains given below trace back to one sample, sequenced in a study of OX40 agonist ivuxolimab in advanced cancers. Library preparation used the immunoSEQ multiplex PCR assay. What TCRdb holds here is the immuneACCESS table cut down to in-frame rearrangements. Part of the clones is not present; checked against another copy, under half of the missing clones reflect an unresolved V gene, and the others are unexplained. This sample holds tens of thousands of clones; about 89% were observed only once. The ten largest clonotypes hold approximately 0.72% of the sample. The source material was CD4+ or CD8+ T cells sorted from blood, sampled in a trial of the OX40 agonist ivuxolimab. The receptors shown here come from an adult with an advanced solid tumor such as melanoma, head and neck, liver or kidney cancer.

This chain uses TRBV7-8 with TRBJ1-1; D not resolved. Germline CDR1 is SGHVS and CDR2 is FQNEAQ. The V and J ends lost 2 bases and 11 bases respectively, with 15 bases between them. The CDR3 is 13 residues long. This CDR3 reads CASSLYGEGEAFF. Written as DNA, the CDR3 is TGTGCCAGCAGCTTATACGGGGAGGGTGAGGCTTTCTTT.

The J gene is TRBJ2-7, the V gene TRBV10-3; TRBD1 agrees at 8 bases. Trimming took 4 bases from V and 2 from J; bases not matched to a gene: 4. Looked up from germline, CDR1 is ENHRY and CDR2 is SYGVKD. CDR3 length equals 14 residues. CDR3 residues: CAISVETGAYEQYF. CDR3 nucleotides: TGTGCCATCAGTGTAGAGACAGGGGCCTACGAGCAGTACTTC.

This clone was seen once. The junction does not match germline at one end; this may be a read error. This sequence joins TRBV7-9 and TRBJ1-4, with D perhaps matching TRBD1 (6 bases). Germline CDR1 reads SEHNR; CDR2 reads FQNEAQ (reference sequence). The CDR3 runs to 13 residues. The CDR3 bases are TGTGCCAGCGGCTTACCGCCCCCGGGACAACCTTCTTTT. This gives the protein CASGLPPPGQPSF. The full variable domain, in which reference TRBV7-9 and TRBJ1-4 provide the parts outside the CDR3, is DTGVSQNPRHKITKRGQNVTFRCDPISEHNRLYWYRQTLGQGPEFLTYFQNEAQLEKSRLLSDRFSAERPKGSFSTLEIQRTEQGDSAMYLCASGLPPPGQPSFGSGTQLSVL.